Below are 20 T cell receptor beta chains sequenced from a single sample in a study of blood T cell repertoires in COVID-19. Using immunoSEQ multiplex PCR, the repertoire was profiled, and TCRdb retains in-frame clones only, with some absent. Seen here are about 160,000 clones, roughly 80% observed once, and the top ten hold approximately 3%. The sample was peripheral blood. These receptors originate from a man aged 70-80 years with acute or convalescent COVID-19.

This clone has just a few counts. The chain links TRBV6-5 to TRBJ1-1, with unresolved D. CDR3 length equals 13 residues. Trimming took off 0 bases at V and 3 bases at J, with 5 bases between the two ends. Germline CDR1 is MNHEY and CDR2 is SVGAGI. The CDR3 protein is CASSYSRDTEAFF. CDR3 DNA sequence: TGTGCCAGCAGTTACTCGAGGGACACTGAAGCTTTCTTT.

V usage is TRBV27 and J usage is TRBJ1-2, with TRBD1 as a possible D gene (5 bases). V was pared by 6 bases and J by 4 bases, with 12 bases between. Germline CDR1 is MNHEY and CDR2 is SMNVEV (reference sequence). The CDR3 is 13 amino acids. In DNA form, the CDR3 reads TGTGCCAGCAGCCCGCTCGGGGGCTATGGCTACACCTTC. This encodes CASSPLGGYGYTF.

The chain uses TRBV27 and TRBJ2-7; the D gene is possibly TRBD2 (5 bases). Per germline, CDR1 MNHEY and CDR2 SMNVEV (reference sequence). V lost 5 bases and J 4 bases, leaving 6 bases between the germline ends. This CDR3 region has 11 residues. In DNA form, the CDR3 reads TGTGCCAGCAGTAGCGGTTACGAGCAGTACTTC. It translates to CASSSGYEQYF.

This clone has a single count. The chain links TRBV7-3 to TRBJ2-1; 8 bases align to TRBD2. V gave up 2 bases and J gave up 6 bases; unmatched junction bases: 6. Germline CDR1 and CDR2: SGHTA and FQGTGA. This CDR3 comprises 15 residues. CDR3 region: CASSLFPGLGNEQFF. The DNA of the CDR3 is TGTGCCAGCAGCTTATTTCCGGGACTAGGCAATGAGCAGTTCTTC.

The V and J genes are TRBV5-1 and TRBJ2-5; 8 bases align to TRBD2. Germline assignment: CDR1 SGHRS and CDR2 YFSETQ. The J segment lost 5 bases and the V segment lost 3 bases, leaving 6 bases of the junction unmatched. The CDR3 contains 14 residues. For the CDR3, the DNA is TGCGCCAGCAGCTCCGGGGGGGCGGGGGAGACCCAGTACTTC. Encoded protein: CASSSGGAGETQYF.

The gene calls are TRBV27 and TRBJ1-5; D unresolved. Germline loops: CDR1 MNHEY, CDR2 SMNVEV (reference sequence). This CDR3 is built from 14 residues. V lost 1 base, J lost 2 bases, and 6 bases lay in between. CDR3 sequence reads: CASSLYGGNQPQHF. CDR3 coding DNA: TGTGCCAGCAGTTTATACGGTGGCAATCAGCCCCAGCATTTT.

The V gene is TRBV27, the J gene TRBJ1-1; D remains ambiguous. The CDR3 is 12 residues long. CDR1 is MNHEY, CDR2 SMNVEV, per germline (reference sequence). V lost 6 bases and J lost 0, with 5 bases in between. Here the CDR3 reads CASRHMNTEAFF. In DNA form, the CDR3 reads TGTGCCAGCAGACACATGAACACTGAAGCTTTCTTT.

The chain couples TRBV7-9 to TRBJ2-2; 11 bases line up with TRBD2. Losses at the gene ends were 8 bases for V and 2 bases for J; bases not matched to a gene: 7. This CDR3 has 16 residues. The V gene's germline CDR1 is SEHNR and CDR2 FQNEAQ (reference sequence). Here the CDR3 DNA reads TGTGCCAGCGTAGCGGGAGGGCCGTTAAACACCGGGGAGCTGTTTTTT. Translated, it gives CASVAGGPLNTGELFF. Based on the CDR3 plus reference TRBV7-9 and TRBJ2-2, the full variable domain is DTGVSQNPRHKITKRGQNVTFRCDPISEHNRLYWYRQTLGQGPEFLTYFQNEAQLEKSRLLSDRFSAERPKGSFSTLEIQRTEQGDSAMYLCASVAGGPLNTGELFFGEGSRLTVL.

In DNA, the CDR3 is TGTGCCAGCAGCTTAGAGGGTAGCGGGGCCATCCCTATCGCCAAAAACATTCAGTACTTC. Its translation: CASSLEGSGAIPIAKNIQYF. The gene calls are TRBV7-8 and TRBJ2-4; 8 bases agree with TRBD2. The CDR3 has 20 residues. V shed 1 base, J shed 1 base, and the junction held 15 bases outside the gene matches. Per germline, CDR1 SGHVS and CDR2 FQNEAQ.

DNA of the CDR3: TGTGCCAGCAGTTTGTCCGGGACTAGCGGGATGCTAGCCAAAAACATTCAGTACTTC. Protein sequence: CASSLSGTSGMLAKNIQYF. The genes are TRBV27 and TRBJ2-4; TRBD2 aligns across 13 bases. The germline CDR1 and CDR2 sequences are MNHEY and SMNVEV (reference sequence). The trim removed 3 bases at V and 0 bases at J, leaving 8 bases unmatched. CDR3 size: 19 residues.

This chain links TRBV10-3 with TRBJ1-4, with 10 bases aligning to TRBD1. V lost 3 bases, J lost 8 bases, and 9 bases stayed unmatched. The CDR3 extends over 16 amino acids. The germline V gene has CDR1 ENHRY and CDR2 SYGVKD. DNA for the CDR3: TGTGCCATCAGTGATGGGACAGGGGACTTCGGAGAAAAACTGTTTTTT. Its protein product is CAISDGTGDFGEKLFF.

V usage is TRBV3-1 (or the pseudogene TRBV3-2) and J usage is TRBJ1-2; TRBD1 agrees at 7 bases. CDR3 size: 16 residues. J gave up 4 bases and V 1 base, and 9 bases lay outside the gene matches. CDR1 is LGHDT and CDR2 is YNNKEL in the germline V gene (reference sequence). In DNA, the CDR3 is TGTGCCAGCAGCCAAGGGACAGGCCCTCAATTCTATGGCTACACCTTC. Its translation: CASSQGTGPQFYGYTF.

CDR3 loop: CASSLGIPYEQYF. The CDR3 bases are TGTGCCAGCAGCTTGGGTATCCCCTACGAGCAGTACTTC. The chain couples TRBV5-4 to TRBJ2-7; D not certain. Germline lookup yields CDR1 SGHNT and CDR2 YYREEE (reference sequence). The CDR3 runs 13 residues. Trimming removed 0 bases from V and 2 bases from J, with 6 bases in between.

For the CDR3, the DNA is TGTGCCAGTAGTATTTCACAGGGGGCGGGTGGCTACACCTTC. Encoded protein: CASSISQGAGGYTF. The chain couples TRBV19 to TRBJ1-2; 9 bases line up with TRBD1. This CDR3 is 14 amino acids long. V was pared by 3 bases and J by 7 bases, with 6 bases of the junction left unmatched. From germline, CDR1 is LNHDA and CDR2 SQIVND (reference sequence).

This clone has just one count. Written as DNA, the CDR3 is TGCGCCAGCGGGGAACAGGGGGCTAACTATGGCTACACCTTC. Amino acids: CASGEQGANYGYTF. This chain joins TRBV5-1 and TRBJ1-2, with TRBD1 matching over 8 bases. The CDR3 runs 14 residues. Germline CDR1 SGHRS, CDR2 YFSETQ. With V trimmed by 7 bases and J by 0 bases, 5 bases remained unmatched. Together with reference TRBV5-1 and TRBJ1-2, the CDR3 gives the full variable domain: KAGVTQTPRYLIKTRGQQVTLSCSPISGHRSVSWYQQTPGQGLQFLFEYFSETQRNKGNFPGRFSGRQFSNSRSEMNVSTLELGDSALYLCASGEQGANYGYTFGSGTRLTVV.

V gene TRBV6-4 combines with J gene TRBJ1-3; the D gene is possibly TRBD1 (5 bases). Germline loops: CDR1 MRHNA, CDR2 SNTAGT. This CDR3 spans 18 amino acids. The V end lost 0 bases, the J end lost 4 bases, and 19 bases lay between the germline ends. The CDR3 DNA follows: TGTGCCAGCAGTGACTCGAGGCAGGCAAGTTCAGGGGGAAACACCATATATTTT. Its translation is CASSDSRQASSGGNTIYF.

This clone was counted between two and nine times. The V call is TRBV19, the J call TRBJ1-2; 9 bases match TRBD1. The CDR3 length is 16 residues. Per germline, CDR1 LNHDA and CDR2 SQIVND (reference sequence). Trimming took 9 bases from V and 0 from J; bases not matched to a gene: 11. Written as DNA, the CDR3 is TGTGCCAGCAAGAAGGGACAGGGTTCATCTAACTATGGCTACACCTTC. Translating it yields CASKKGQGSSNYGYTF.

The chain combines TRBV25-1 with TRBJ2-5; 7 positions match TRBD1. From germline, CDR1 is MGHDK and CDR2 SYGVNS. CDR3 length: 13 amino acids. Unmatched junction bases numbered 5, after V lost 6 bases and J lost 4 bases. In DNA, the CDR3 is TGTGCCAGCAGGCAGGGGGTTCTAGAGACCCAGTACTTC. This translates into CASRQGVLETQYF.

V usage is TRBV2 and J usage is TRBJ2-7, with D tentatively TRBD2 (5 bases). The V gene lost 7 bases and the J gene lost 3 bases, with 13 bases spanning the gap. Germline V gene lookup returns CDR1 SNHLY and CDR2 FYNNEI. The CDR3 has 13 amino acids. Here the CDR3 DNA reads TGTGCCAGCACCCCACGGACTGGCTACGAGCAGTACTTC. It yields the protein CASTPRTGYEQYF. Drawing the rest from reference TRBV2 and TRBJ2-7, the complete variable domain is EPEVTQTPSHQVTQMGQEVILRCVPISNHLYFYWYRQILGQKVEFLVSFYNNEISEKSEIFDDQFSVERPDGSNFTLKIRSTKLEDSAMYFCASTPRTGYEQYFGPGTRLTVT.

This sequence joins TRBV29-1 and TRBJ1-1; no definite D call. Germline V gives CDR1 SQVTM, CDR2 ANQGSEA. The CDR3 totals 14 residues. The germline V and J ends were trimmed by 0 bases and 1 base, with 9 bases remaining between them. The CDR3 DNA reads TGCAGCGTTGAAGAGGGTAGCTGGAACACTGAAGCTTTCTTT. Its protein is CSVEEGSWNTEAFF.